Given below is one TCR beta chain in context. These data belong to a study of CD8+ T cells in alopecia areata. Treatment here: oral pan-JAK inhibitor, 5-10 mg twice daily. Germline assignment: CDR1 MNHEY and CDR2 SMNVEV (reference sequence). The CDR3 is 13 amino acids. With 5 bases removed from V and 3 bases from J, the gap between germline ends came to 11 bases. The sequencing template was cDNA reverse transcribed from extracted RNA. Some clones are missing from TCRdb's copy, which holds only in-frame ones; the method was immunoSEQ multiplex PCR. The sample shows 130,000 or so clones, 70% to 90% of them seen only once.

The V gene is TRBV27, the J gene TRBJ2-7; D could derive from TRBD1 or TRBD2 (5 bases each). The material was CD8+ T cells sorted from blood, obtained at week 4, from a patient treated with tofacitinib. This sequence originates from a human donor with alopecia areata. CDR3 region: CASSPSRGYEQYF. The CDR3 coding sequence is TGTGCCAGCAGTCCGTCGAGGGGCTACGAGCAGTACTTC.